This T cell receptor beta chain was captured by sequencing in a study of blood T cells in healthy people across ages. General study results and limits: Bulk PBMC profiling left naive and antigen-experienced comparisons inconclusive.

A note on this clonotype: Its antigen is as yet unknown.

CDR3 length: 14 residues. The germline V gene has CDR1 KGHSH and CDR2 LQKENI. V gave up 6 bases and J gave up 1 base, with 13 bases separating them. With a J-beta primer mix and a sample-barcoded 5' primer, a second PCR ran 7 to 11 cycles. TCRdb redid the calling of the 5' RACE reads with MiXCR, one entry per CDR3 protein. The repertoire consists of 1 million or so distinct CDR3 sequences, with approximately 25% occurring once and the leading ten covering about 0.69%. The same data also contributed to another study, on T cells of mothers and their children. According to that study: When the second PCR was run, its M1S primer added sample barcodes and 2-4 random nucleotides. For each mother, over 9 million TCR beta CDR3 reads were obtained, and for each child, about 3 million. Unrelated pairs and related pairs have their TCR recombination output shaped similarly by thymic selection.

The chain has TRBV18 and TRBJ2-7; no clear D. Specimen: blood. This receptor was identified in a girl aged 2-10 years in good health. In nucleotides, the CDR3 is TGTGCCAGCTCTCGGTCGACCGGGTCCTACGAGCAGTACTTC. Its protein is CASSRSTGSYEQYF.